This T cell receptor beta chain is from a study of blood T cells in healthy people across ages. From germline, CDR1 is SGHTA and CDR2 FQGNSA. Trimming removed 5 bases from V and 5 bases from J; junction bases left unmatched: 11. The CDR3 sequence is 16 residues long. On this clonotype itself: No antigen is known for it.

The study's findings and limits: When set beside aged donors, long-lived donors presented more naive CD4+ cells and higher diversity. Age brought a roughly linear fall in TCR beta diversity measured per million T cells. Since the PBMCs were unsorted, naive and antigen-experienced cells could not be conclusively compared.

A sample-barcoded 5' primer and a J-beta primer mix were used in a second PCR of about 7 to 12 cycles. TCRdb reprocessed the 5' RACE reads via MiXCR and lists one record per CDR3 protein. Among 700,000 to 900,000 distinct CDR3 sequences listed, about 48% were seen once. The rearrangement uses TRBV7-2 and TRBJ2-1, with 8 positions matching TRBD2. The sequencing sample was made of blood. This clonotype was sampled from an older man in good health. Here the CDR3 DNA reads TGTGCCAGCAGCCCAAAGGCCGGGACTAGGGACAATGAGCAGTTCTTC. Its translation is CASSPKAGTRDNEQFF.